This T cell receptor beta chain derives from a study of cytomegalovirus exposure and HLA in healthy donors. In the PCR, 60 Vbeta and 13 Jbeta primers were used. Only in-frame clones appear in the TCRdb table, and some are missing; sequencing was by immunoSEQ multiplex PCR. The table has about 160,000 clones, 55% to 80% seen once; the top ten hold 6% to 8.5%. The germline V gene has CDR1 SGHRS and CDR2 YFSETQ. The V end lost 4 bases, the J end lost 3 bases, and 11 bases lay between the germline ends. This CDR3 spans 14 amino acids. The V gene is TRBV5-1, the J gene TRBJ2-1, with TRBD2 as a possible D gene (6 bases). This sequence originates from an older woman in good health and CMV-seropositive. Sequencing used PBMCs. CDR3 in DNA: TGCGCCAGCAGCCAGGGACTCCACTACAATGAGCAGTTCTTC. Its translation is CASSQGLHYNEQFF.